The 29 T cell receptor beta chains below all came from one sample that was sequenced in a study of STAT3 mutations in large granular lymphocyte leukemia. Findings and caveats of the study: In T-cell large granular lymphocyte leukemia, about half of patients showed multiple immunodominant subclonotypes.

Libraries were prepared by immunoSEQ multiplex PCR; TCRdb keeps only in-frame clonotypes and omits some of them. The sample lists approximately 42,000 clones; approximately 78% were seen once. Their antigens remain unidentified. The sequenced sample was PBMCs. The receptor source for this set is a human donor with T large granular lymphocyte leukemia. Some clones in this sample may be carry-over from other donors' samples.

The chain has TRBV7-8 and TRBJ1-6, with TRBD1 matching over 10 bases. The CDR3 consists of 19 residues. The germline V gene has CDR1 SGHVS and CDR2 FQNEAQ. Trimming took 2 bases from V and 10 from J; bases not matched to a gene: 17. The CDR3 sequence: CASSLSLRTGGNSQSPLHF. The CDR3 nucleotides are TGTGCCAGCAGCTTATCTTTGAGGACAGGGGGTAATTCTCAATCACCCCTCCACTTT. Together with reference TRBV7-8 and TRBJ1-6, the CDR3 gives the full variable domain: GAGVSQSPRYKVAKRGQDVALRCDPISGHVSLFWYQQALGQGPEFLTYFQNEAQLDKSGLPSDRFFAERPEGSVSTLKIQRTQQEDSAVYLCASSLSLRTGGNSQSPLHFGNGTRLTVT.

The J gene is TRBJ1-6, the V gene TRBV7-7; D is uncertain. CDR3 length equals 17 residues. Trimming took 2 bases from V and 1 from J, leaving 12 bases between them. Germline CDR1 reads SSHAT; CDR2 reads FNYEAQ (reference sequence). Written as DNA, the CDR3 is TGTGCCAGCAGCTTACCGCGGGATATTTCCTATAATTCACCCCTCCACTTT. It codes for CASSLPRDISYNSPLHF.

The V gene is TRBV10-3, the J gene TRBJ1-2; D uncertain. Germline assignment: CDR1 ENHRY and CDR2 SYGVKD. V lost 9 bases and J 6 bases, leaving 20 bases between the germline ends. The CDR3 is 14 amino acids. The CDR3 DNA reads TGTGCCATGAGAGTGGATGGGTTTGACAATGGCTACACCTTC. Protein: CAMRVDGFDNGYTF.

CDR3 protein: CASSSTFRAIKYF. The CDR3, as DNA: TGCGCCAGCAGCTCGACATTCCGGGCAATAAAGTACTTC. This rearrangement joins TRBV5-1 to TRBJ2-5; D is unresolved. The V gene's germline CDR1 is SGHRS and CDR2 YFSETQ. The CDR3 length is 13 residues. The germline V and J ends were trimmed by 3 bases and 12 bases, with 18 bases remaining between them.

As DNA, the CDR3 is TGTGCCAGCAGCACTCAGAAAAGCTCCTACGAGCAGTACTTC. Its translation is CASSTQKSSYEQYF. This chain joins TRBV5-8 and TRBJ2-7; D is unclear. V was clipped by 4 bases and J by 0 bases, with 11 bases between them. The V gene's germline CDR1 is SGHTS and CDR2 YDEGEE. This CDR3 comprises 14 residues.

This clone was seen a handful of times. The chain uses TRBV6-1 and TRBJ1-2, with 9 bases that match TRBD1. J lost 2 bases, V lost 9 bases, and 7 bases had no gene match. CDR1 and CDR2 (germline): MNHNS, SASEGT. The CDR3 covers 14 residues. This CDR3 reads CASRPGQGNYGYTF. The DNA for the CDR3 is TGTGCCAGTCGACCCGGACAGGGGAACTATGGCTACACCTTC.

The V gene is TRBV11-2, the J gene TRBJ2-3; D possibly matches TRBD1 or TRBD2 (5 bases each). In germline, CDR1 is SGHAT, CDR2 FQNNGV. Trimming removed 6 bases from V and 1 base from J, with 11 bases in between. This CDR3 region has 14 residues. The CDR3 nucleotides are TGTGCCAGCAGTTCGGGACGGGGCACAGATACGCAGTATTTT. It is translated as CASSSGRGTDTQYF.

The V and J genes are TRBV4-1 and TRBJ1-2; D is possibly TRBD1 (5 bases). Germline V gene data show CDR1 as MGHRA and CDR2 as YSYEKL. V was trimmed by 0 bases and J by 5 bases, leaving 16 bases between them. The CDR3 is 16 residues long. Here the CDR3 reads CASSQEGEAGRYGYTF. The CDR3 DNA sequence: TGCGCCAGCAGCCAAGAAGGTGAGGCAGGGCGATATGGCTACACCTTC.

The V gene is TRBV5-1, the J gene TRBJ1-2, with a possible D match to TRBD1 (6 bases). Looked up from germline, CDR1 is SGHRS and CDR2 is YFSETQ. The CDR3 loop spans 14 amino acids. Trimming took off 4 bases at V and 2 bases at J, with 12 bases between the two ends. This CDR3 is CASSTTGANYGYTF. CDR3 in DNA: TGCGCCAGCAGCACAACGGGGGCAAACTATGGCTACACCTTC.

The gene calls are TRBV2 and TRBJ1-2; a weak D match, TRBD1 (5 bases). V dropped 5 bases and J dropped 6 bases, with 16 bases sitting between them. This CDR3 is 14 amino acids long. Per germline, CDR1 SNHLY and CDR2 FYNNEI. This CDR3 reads CASSSPGLGNGYTF. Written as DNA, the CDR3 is TGTGCCAGCAGTTCTCCAGGGTTGGGAAATGGCTACACCTTC.

DNA of the CDR3: TGCGCCAGCAGCCAATTCTACAGGGGTGGCTATGGCTACACCTTC. Protein product: CASSQFYRGGYGYTF. The genes are TRBV4-1 and TRBJ1-2; 7 nucleotides agree with TRBD1. The germline gives CDR1 MGHRA, CDR2 YSYEKL. The CDR3 is 15 residues long. V lost 2 bases and J lost 4; bases outside the gene matches: 7.

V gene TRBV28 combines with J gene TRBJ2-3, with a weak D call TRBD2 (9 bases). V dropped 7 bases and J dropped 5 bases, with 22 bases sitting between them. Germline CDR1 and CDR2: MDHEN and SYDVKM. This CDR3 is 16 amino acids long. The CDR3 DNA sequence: TGTGCCAGCAACATCGCTCTAGCGGGGACAGGAGATACGCAGTATTTT. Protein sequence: CASNIALAGTGDTQYF.

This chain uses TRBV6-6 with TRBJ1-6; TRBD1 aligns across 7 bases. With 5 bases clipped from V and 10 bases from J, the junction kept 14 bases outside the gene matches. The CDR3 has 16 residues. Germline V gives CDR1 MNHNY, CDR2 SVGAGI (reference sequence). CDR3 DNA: TGTGCCAGCAGTCCGAACAGGGGAACAAGCCGATCACCCCTCCACTTT. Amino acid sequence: CASSPNRGTSRSPLHF.

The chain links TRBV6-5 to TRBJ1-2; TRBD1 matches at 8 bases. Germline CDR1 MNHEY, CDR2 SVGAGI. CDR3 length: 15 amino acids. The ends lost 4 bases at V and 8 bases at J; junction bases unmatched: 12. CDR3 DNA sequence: TGTGCCAGCAGTTCCCCTCGAAAAGACAGGGGCGGCTACACCTTC. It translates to CASSSPRKDRGGYTF.

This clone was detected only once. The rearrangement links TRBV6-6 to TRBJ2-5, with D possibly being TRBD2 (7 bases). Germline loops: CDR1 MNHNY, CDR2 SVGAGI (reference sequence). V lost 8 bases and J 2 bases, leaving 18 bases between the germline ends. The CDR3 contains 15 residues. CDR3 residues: CASGGGLAVQETQYF. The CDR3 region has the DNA TGTGCCAGCGGAGGGGGGCTAGCGGTTCAAGAGACCCAGTACTTC.

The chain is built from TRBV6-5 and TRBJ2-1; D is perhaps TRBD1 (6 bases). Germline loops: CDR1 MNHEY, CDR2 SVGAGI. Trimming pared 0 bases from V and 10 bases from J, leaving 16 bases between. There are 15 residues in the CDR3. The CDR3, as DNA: TGTGCCAGCAGTTACTCGGGGGCAGGGCCGGGGGAGCAGTTCTTC. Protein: CASSYSGAGPGEQFF.

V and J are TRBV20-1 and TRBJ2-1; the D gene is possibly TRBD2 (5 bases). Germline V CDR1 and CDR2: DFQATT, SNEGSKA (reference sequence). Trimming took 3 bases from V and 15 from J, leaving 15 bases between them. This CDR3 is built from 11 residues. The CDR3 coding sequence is TGCAGTGCTAGGGCTCGGGGAGAGATGTTCTTC. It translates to CSARARGEMFF.

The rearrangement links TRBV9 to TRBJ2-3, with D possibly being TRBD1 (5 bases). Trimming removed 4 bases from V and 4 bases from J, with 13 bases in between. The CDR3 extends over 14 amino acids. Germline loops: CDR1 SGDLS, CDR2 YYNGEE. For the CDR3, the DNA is TGTGCCAGCAGCTTCCGGTGGGGCGCAGATACGCAGTATTTT. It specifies CASSFRWGADTQYF.

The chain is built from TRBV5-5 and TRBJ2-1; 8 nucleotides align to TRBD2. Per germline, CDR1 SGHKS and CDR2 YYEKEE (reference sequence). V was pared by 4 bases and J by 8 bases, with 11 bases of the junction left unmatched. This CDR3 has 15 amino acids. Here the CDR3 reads CASSLGQRERDEQFF. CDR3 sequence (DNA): TGTGCCAGCAGCCTAGGACAGCGGGAGAGGGATGAGCAGTTCTTC.

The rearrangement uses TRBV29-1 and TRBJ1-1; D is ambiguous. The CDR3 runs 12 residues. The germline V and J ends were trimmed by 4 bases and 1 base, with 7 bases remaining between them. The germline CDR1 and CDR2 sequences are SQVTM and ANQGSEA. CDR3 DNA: TGCAGCGTTGCGGGCGGGAACACTGAAGCTTTCTTT. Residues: CSVAGGNTEAFF.

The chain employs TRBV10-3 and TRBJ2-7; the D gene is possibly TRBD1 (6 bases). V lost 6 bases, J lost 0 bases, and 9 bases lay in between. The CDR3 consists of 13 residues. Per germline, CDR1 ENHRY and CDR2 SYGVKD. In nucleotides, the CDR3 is TGTGCCATCAGCAGGGACAACTCCTACGAGCAGTACGTC. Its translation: CAISRDNSYEQYV.

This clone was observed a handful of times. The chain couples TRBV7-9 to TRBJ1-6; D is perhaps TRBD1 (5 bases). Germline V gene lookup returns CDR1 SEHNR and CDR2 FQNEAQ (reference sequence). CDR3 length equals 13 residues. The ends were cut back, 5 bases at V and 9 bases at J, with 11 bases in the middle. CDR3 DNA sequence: TGTGCCAGCAGCGGGACTATGGGTTCACCCCTCCACTTT. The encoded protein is CASSGTMGSPLHF.

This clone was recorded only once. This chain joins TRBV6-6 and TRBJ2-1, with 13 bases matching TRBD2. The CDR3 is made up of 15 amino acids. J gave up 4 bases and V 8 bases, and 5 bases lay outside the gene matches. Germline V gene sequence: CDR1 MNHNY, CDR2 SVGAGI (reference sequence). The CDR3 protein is CASGTGLAGYNEQFF. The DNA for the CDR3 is TGTGCCAGCGGAACGGGACTAGCGGGGTACAATGAGCAGTTCTTC.

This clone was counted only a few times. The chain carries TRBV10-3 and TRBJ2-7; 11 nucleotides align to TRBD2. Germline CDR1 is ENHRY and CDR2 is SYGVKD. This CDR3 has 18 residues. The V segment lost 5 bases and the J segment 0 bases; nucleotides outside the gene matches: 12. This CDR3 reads CAISYRLAGGPTSYEQYF. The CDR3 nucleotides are TGTGCCATCAGTTACAGGCTAGCGGGGGGACCCACCTCCTACGAGCAGTACTTC.

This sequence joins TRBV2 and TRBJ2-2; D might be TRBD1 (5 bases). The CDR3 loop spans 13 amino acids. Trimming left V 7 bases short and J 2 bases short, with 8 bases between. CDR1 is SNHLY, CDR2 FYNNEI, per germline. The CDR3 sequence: CASNQGNTGELFF. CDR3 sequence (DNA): TGTGCCAGCAACCAGGGAAACACCGGGGAGCTGTTTTTT.

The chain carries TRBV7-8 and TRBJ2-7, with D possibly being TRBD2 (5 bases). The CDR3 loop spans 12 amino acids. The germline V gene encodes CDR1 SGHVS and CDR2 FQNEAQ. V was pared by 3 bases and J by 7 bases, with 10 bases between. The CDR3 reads CASSFYGREQYF. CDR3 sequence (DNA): TGTGCCAGCAGCTTCTATGGGAGAGAGCAGTACTTC.

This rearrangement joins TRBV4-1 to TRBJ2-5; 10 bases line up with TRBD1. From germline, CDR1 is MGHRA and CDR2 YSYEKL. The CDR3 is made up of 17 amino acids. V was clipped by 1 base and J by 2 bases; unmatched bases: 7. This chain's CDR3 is CASSQGPSGQGQETQYF. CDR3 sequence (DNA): TGCGCCAGCAGCCAAGGCCCCTCGGGACAGGGGCAAGAGACCCAGTACTTC.

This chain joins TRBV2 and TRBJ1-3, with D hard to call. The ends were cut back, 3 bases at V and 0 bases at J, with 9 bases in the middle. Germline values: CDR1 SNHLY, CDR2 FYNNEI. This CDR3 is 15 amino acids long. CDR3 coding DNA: TGTGCCAGCAGTGACGACGTAATCTCTGGAAACACCATATATTTT. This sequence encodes CASSDDVISGNTIYF. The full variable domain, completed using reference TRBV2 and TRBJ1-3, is EPEVTQTPSHQVTQMGQEVILRCVPISNHLYFYWYRQILGQKVEFLVSFYNNEISEKSEIFDDQFSVERPDGSNFTLKIRSTKLEDSAMYFCASSDDVISGNTIYFGEGSWLTVV.

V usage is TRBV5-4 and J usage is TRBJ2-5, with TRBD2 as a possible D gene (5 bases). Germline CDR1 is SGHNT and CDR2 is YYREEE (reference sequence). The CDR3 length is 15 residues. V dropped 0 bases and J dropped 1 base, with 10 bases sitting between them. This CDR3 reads CASSLGAGIQETQYF. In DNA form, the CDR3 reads TGTGCCAGCAGCTTGGGAGCCGGGATCCAAGAGACCCAGTACTTC.